The 25 T cell receptor beta chains reported below all come from one sample, sequenced in a study of beta chain features in type 1 diabetes. Expressed TCRB transcripts were sequenced, since all the RNA that had been isolated was reverse transcribed. Sequenced by immunoSEQ multiplex PCR; TCRdb stores in-frame clones only, minus some. The sample lists 810,000 or so clones, roughly 16% occurring once. Sequenced sample: naive CD4+ T cells from blood. These TCRs come from a woman under 30 in good health.

The CDR3 region has the DNA TGTGCCAGCTCATTAGACAACTCTGGAAACACCATATATTTT. It yields the protein CASSLDNSGNTIYF. The rearrangement uses TRBV18 and TRBJ1-3; D unclear. The CDR3 is made up of 14 amino acids. V was pared by 5 bases and J by 0 bases, with 8 bases between. CDR1 is KGHSH and CDR2 is LQKENI in the germline V gene.

This clone came up a few times. The chain couples TRBV11-2 to TRBJ2-1, with unresolved D. The CDR3 spans 11 residues. Germline values: CDR1 SGHAT, CDR2 FQNNGV. The V end lost 2 bases, the J end lost 7 bases, and 3 bases lay between the germline ends. CDR3 DNA sequence: TGTGCCAGCAGCTTACTGAATGAGCAGTTCTTC. Protein sequence: CASSLLNEQFF.

This clone has a handful of counts. This chain links TRBV7-3 with TRBJ2-1; 8 bases are a match to TRBD1. There are 15 residues in the CDR3. The V gene's germline CDR1 is SGHTA and CDR2 FQGTGA. Trimming removed 2 bases from V and 6 bases from J; junction bases left unmatched: 6. The DNA of the CDR3 is TGTGCCAGCAGCTTATCCTCAGGGGGCTTCAATGAGCAGTTCTTC. It yields the protein CASSLSSGGFNEQFF.

The chain recombines TRBV9 with TRBJ2-1; TRBD2 matches at 12 bases. Germline values: CDR1 SGDLS, CDR2 YYNGEE. The CDR3 is 15 amino acids. With 4 bases clipped from V and 3 bases from J, the junction kept 2 bases outside the gene matches. CDR3 nucleotide sequence: TGTGCCAGCAGCAAGGGACTAGCGGGCTACAATGAGCAGTTCTTC. It translates to CASSKGLAGYNEQFF.

This clone was seen a few times. V usage is TRBV5-1 and J usage is TRBJ2-3, with D unresolved. V gave up 3 bases and J gave up 0 bases, with 8 bases separating them. The CDR3 runs to 14 residues. The germline V gene has CDR1 SGHRS and CDR2 YFSETQ. The CDR3 spells CASSSSRSTDTQYF. The CDR3 region has the DNA TGCGCCAGCAGCTCCTCGAGGAGCACAGATACGCAGTATTTT.

This clone was detected only a few times. The gene calls are TRBV9 and TRBJ2-1, with 8 bases fitting TRBD2. This CDR3 region has 19 residues. V dropped 0 bases and J dropped 8; count of bases not matched to a gene: 19. The germline CDR1 and CDR2 sequences are SGDLS and YYNGEE. The CDR3 region is CASSVGGGAGGQFLDEQFF. CDR3 DNA: TGTGCCAGCAGCGTAGGGGGTGGTGCGGGAGGTCAATTTCTCGATGAGCAGTTCTTC.

V and J are TRBV9 and TRBJ2-1; 7 positions agree with TRBD2. V was clipped by 4 bases and J by 0 bases; unmatched bases: 7. The CDR3 length is 16 residues. Germline V gene sequence: CDR1 SGDLS, CDR2 YYNGEE. The CDR3 sequence: CASSLRGDYSYNEQFF. Here the CDR3 DNA reads TGTGCCAGCAGCCTGAGAGGGGACTACTCCTACAATGAGCAGTTCTTC.

This chain connects TRBV6-6 to TRBJ2-1, with TRBD2 identical over 7 bases. This CDR3 region has 14 residues. Germline assignment: CDR1 MNHNY and CDR2 SVGAGI (reference sequence). V shed 6 bases and J 6 bases; nucleotides not matched to a gene: 8. The CDR3, as DNA: TGTGCCAGCAGGAGAACTAGCGATTCCAATGAGCAGTTCTTC. Translating gives CASRRTSDSNEQFF.

V and J are TRBV28 and TRBJ2-2; TRBD2 matches 10 bases. Germline CDR1 MDHEN, CDR2 SYDVKM. The CDR3 is 18 amino acids. V gave up 3 bases and J gave up 7 bases; unmatched junction bases: 14. The CDR3 sequence: CASSLNSGRWDGIGELFF. CDR3 coding DNA: TGTGCCAGCAGTTTGAATAGCGGGAGGTGGGACGGGATCGGGGAGCTGTTTTTT.

The chain links TRBV29-1 to TRBJ2-5; D possibly corresponds to TRBD2 (5 bases). Germline-derived CDR1 and CDR2 are SQVTM and ANQGSEA. V was shortened by 5 bases and J by 2 bases, with 12 bases between the two germline ends. The CDR3 is 13 amino acids. As DNA, the CDR3 is TGCAGCGTTCGGTCCTCGGGGCAAGAGACCCAGTACTTC. Translated: CSVRSSGQETQYF.

The chain combines TRBV7-2 with TRBJ2-1, with D unclear. The CDR3 length is 14 residues. V lost 5 bases, J lost 9 bases, and 17 bases lay in between. CDR1 is SGHTA and CDR2 is FQGNSA in the germline V gene. The DNA for the CDR3 is TGTGCCAGCAGCGCTATCCCCCGTAGAGGTGAGCAGTTCTTC. Translated: CASSAIPRRGEQFF. The entire variable domain, with the rest obtained from reference TRBV7-2 and TRBJ2-1, is as follows: GAGVSQSPSNKVTEKGKDVELRCDPISGHTALYWYRQSLGQGLEFLIYFQGNSAPDKSGLPSDRFSAERTGGSVSTLTIQRTQQEDSAVYLCASSAIPRRGEQFFGPGTRLTVL.

The chain is built from TRBV7-2 and TRBJ2-7, with TRBD2 matching 9 bases. The germline CDR1 and CDR2 sequences are SGHTA and FQGNSA. The CDR3 spans 15 residues. V trimming: 11 bases; J trimming: 3 bases; junction bases outside the gene matches: 14. The CDR3 sequence is CAVGAGGLGVYEQYF. The CDR3 bases are TGTGCCGTAGGGGCGGGAGGGCTCGGAGTCTACGAGCAGTACTTC.

This clone has more than one count but fewer than ten. V is TRBV5-4 and J is TRBJ2-1; TRBD2 matches 11 bases. CDR3 length: 18 amino acids. With V trimmed by 5 bases and J by 0 bases, 10 bases remained unmatched. From germline, CDR1 is SGHNT and CDR2 YYREEE (reference sequence). The CDR3 region is CASSHPGLADNSYNEQFF. The CDR3 DNA reads TGTGCCAGCAGTCACCCGGGACTAGCGGATAACTCCTACAATGAGCAGTTCTTC.

V gene TRBV5-5 combines with J gene TRBJ1-5; a possible D gene is TRBD1 (5 bases). Germline CDR1 reads SGHKS; CDR2 reads YYEKEE (reference sequence). The CDR3 consists of 13 residues. Trimming removed 3 bases from V and 9 bases from J, with 13 bases in between. The chain's CDR3 is CASSSQGVPPQHF. The CDR3 DNA sequence: TGTGCCAGCAGCTCGCAGGGTGTCCCGCCCCAGCATTTT.

This clone was seen more than once but under ten times. The chain recombines TRBV28 with TRBJ2-7; D unclear. The CDR3 spans 12 residues. V gave up 5 bases and J gave up 6 bases, with 11 bases separating them. Germline V gene data show CDR1 as MDHEN and CDR2 as SYDVKM. As DNA, the CDR3 is TGTGCCAGCAGTCCTAAGAGGTTCGAGCAGTACTTC. The encoded protein is CASSPKRFEQYF.

V usage is TRBV7-2 and J usage is TRBJ2-2, with 12 bases that match TRBD2. Losses at the gene ends were 1 base for V and 5 bases for J; bases not matched to a gene: 5. Germline lookup yields CDR1 SGHTA and CDR2 FQGNSA. The length of the CDR3 is 17 residues. The CDR3 DNA reads TGTGCCAGCAGCTTAGGGACTAGCGGGACGAGAACCGGGGAGCTGTTTTTT. Its protein product is CASSLGTSGTRTGELFF.

In this sample, this clone turned up a few times. The chain has TRBV28 and TRBJ1-1, with D tentatively TRBD1 (5 bases). The germline gives CDR1 MDHEN, CDR2 SYDVKM. The CDR3 covers 14 residues. V lost 6 bases and J lost 0, with 11 bases in between. For the CDR3, the DNA is TGTGCCAGCAGAACCGGAGGGGTGAACACTGAAGCTTTCTTT. Residues: CASRTGGVNTEAFF.

This clone was seen many times. The chain employs TRBV7-9 and TRBJ2-1; no firm D call. V was pared by 4 bases and J by 13 bases, with 11 bases between. The CDR3 is 11 residues long. Germline V lookup: CDR1 SEHNR, CDR2 FQNEAQ (reference sequence). The CDR3 DNA sequence: TGTGCCAGCAGCTCATTGGGTGTTCAGTTCTTC. Protein sequence: CASSSLGVQFF.

The chain recombines TRBV10-1 with TRBJ2-3; D remains unclear. The CDR3 sequence is 10 residues long. The V end lost 4 bases, the J end lost 6 bases, and 2 bases lay between the germline ends. Germline V lookup: CDR1 WNHNN, CDR2 SYGVQD (reference sequence). The CDR3 loop is CASSADTQYF. In DNA, the CDR3 is TGCGCCAGCAGTGCCGATACGCAGTATTTT.

The rearrangement links TRBV7-3 to TRBJ2-1, with TRBD2 matching 8 bases. The V segment lost 3 bases and the J segment 10 bases; nucleotides outside the gene matches: 11. This CDR3 region has 15 residues. Germline-derived CDR1 and CDR2 are SGHTA and FQGTGA. CDR3 residues: CASSFSGLAGMEQFF. Written as DNA, the CDR3 is TGTGCCAGCAGCTTCTCAGGACTAGCTGGTATGGAGCAGTTCTTC.

Details on this clone: The same CDR3 also results from other DNA sequences found in this sample. The chain couples TRBV18 to TRBJ1-1, with no clear D. Germline V lookup: CDR1 KGHSH, CDR2 LQKENI. V lost 3 bases, J lost 1 base, and 0 bases lay in between. This CDR3 region has 11 residues. CDR3 DNA: TGTGCCAGCTCACCGAACACTGAAGCTTTCTTT. It is translated as CASSPNTEAFF.

There are a few counts of this clone. The gene calls are TRBV6-5 and TRBJ2-3; D unresolved. In germline, CDR1 is MNHEY, CDR2 SVGAGI. Between the trimmed V and J ends, which lost 7 bases and 2 bases, there was a span of 10 bases. This CDR3 has 13 residues. CDR3 region: CASTTRLTDTQYF. CDR3 DNA: TGTGCCAGCACAACAAGGCTCACAGATACGCAGTATTTT.

The chain couples TRBV28 to TRBJ2-2, with 9 bases matching TRBD2. Germline V gene sequence: CDR1 MDHEN, CDR2 SYDVKM. The CDR3 runs to 18 residues. With V trimmed by 3 bases and J by 4 bases, 12 bases remained unmatched. CDR3 DNA sequence: TGTGCCAGCAGTTTTAACCCAGCGGGAGGCTTTCCCACCGGGGAGCTGTTTTTT. Translated: CASSFNPAGGFPTGELFF.

The rearrangement uses TRBV7-6 and TRBJ2-1; TRBD2 is a possible D gene (6 bases). CDR1 and CDR2 from the germline V gene are SGHVS and FNYEAQ. V was clipped by 1 base and J by 4 bases, with 14 bases between them. The CDR3 spans 16 residues. CDR3 in amino acids: CASSLVGGYGYNEQFF. In DNA form, the CDR3 reads TGTGCCAGCAGCTTAGTAGGAGGGTATGGGTACAATGAGCAGTTCTTC.

This clone was counted a few times. The rearrangement uses TRBV9 and TRBJ1-5; possibly TRBD1 for D (5 bases). CDR1 and CDR2 (germline): SGDLS, YYNGEE. The CDR3 covers 14 residues. The V end was cut by 0 bases, the J end by 4 bases, with 8 bases between. DNA of the CDR3: TGTGCCAGCAGCGTAGATCCAGGGAATCAGCCCCAGCATTTT. It codes for CASSVDPGNQPQHF.